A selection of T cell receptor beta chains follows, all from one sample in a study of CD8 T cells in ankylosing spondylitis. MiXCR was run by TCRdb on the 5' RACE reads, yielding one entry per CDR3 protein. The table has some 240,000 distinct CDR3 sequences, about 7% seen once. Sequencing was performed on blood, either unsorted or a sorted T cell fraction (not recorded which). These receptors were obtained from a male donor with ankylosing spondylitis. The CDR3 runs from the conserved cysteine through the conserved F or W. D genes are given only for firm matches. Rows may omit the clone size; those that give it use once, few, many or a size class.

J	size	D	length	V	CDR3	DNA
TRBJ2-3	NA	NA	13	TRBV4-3	CASSLGTTDTQYF	TGCGCCAGCAGCCTAGGGACTACAGATACGCAGTATTTT
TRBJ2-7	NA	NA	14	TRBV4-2	CASSQERGYHEQYF	TGTGCCAGCAGCCAAGAGAGGGGGTACCACGAGCAGTACTTC
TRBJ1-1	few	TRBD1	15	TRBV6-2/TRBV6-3	CASTDDRGPYTEAFF	TGTGCCAGCACAGACGACAGGGGTCCCTACACTGAAGCTTTCTTT
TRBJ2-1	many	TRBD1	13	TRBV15	CATSMDRGNEQFF	TGTGCCACCAGCATGGACAGGGGGAATGAGCAGTTCTTC
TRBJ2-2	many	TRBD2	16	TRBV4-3	CASSQLAGPNTGELFF	TGCGCCAGCAGCCAATTAGCGGGACCGAACACCGGGGAGCTGTTTTTT
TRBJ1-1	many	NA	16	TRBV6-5	CASSYWAGELNTEAFF	TGTGCCAGCAGTTACTGGGCGGGGGAACTCAACACTGAAGCTTTCTTT
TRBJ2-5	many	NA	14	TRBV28	CASSFAGLGETQYF	TGTGCCAGCAGTTTTGCGGGGCTTGGCGAGACCCAGTACTTC
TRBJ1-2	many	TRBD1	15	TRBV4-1	CASSQVQGAYYGYTF	TGCGCCAGCAGCCAAGTCCAGGGGGCGTACTATGGCTACACCTTC
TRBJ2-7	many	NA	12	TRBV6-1	CASTPLGSEQYF	TGTGCCAGCACCCCCCTAGGAAGCGAGCAGTACTTC
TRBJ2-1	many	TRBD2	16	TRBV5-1	CASSSVAGGWNNEQFF	TGCGCCAGCAGCTCCGTAGCGGGAGGCTGGAACAATGAGCAGTTCTTC
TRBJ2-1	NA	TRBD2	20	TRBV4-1	CASSQRGLAGGLSYYNEQFF	TGCGCCAGCAGCCAACGGGGACTAGCGGGAGGCCTCTCTTACTACAATGAGCAGTTCTTC
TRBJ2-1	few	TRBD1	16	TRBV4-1	CASSPPGTAYYNEQFF	TGCGCCAGCAGCCCTCCCGGGACAGCATACTACAATGAGCAGTTCTTC
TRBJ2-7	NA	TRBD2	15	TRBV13	CASSAASGRYGEQYF	TGTGCCAGCAGCGCCGCTAGCGGGAGATACGGCGAGCAGTACTTC
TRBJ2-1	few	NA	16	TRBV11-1	CASSVGWAAEDNEQFF	TGTGCCAGCAGCGTAGGGTGGGCGGCAGAGGACAATGAGCAGTTCTTC
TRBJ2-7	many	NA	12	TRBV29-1	CSVDLGTGEQYF	TGCAGCGTTGACCTGGGGACGGGCGAGCAGTACTTC
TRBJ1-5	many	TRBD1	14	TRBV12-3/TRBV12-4	CASSPQRDRRPQHF	TGTGCCAGCAGTCCACAGAGGGACAGGCGGCCCCAGCATTTT
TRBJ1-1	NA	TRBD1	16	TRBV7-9	CASSLARTGVNTEAFF	TGTGCCAGCAGCTTAGCCAGGACAGGGGTGAACACTGAAGCTTTCTTT
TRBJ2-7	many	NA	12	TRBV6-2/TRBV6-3	CASSYSAYEQYF	TGTGCCAGCAGTTATTCTGCCTACGAGCAGTACTTC
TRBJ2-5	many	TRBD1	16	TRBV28	CASSFGETGGEETQYF	TGTGCCAGCAGTTTCGGGGAGACAGGGGGCGAGGAGACCCAGTACTTC
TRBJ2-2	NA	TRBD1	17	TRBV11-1	CASSFIPGQGSAGELFF	TGTGCCAGCAGCTTTATACCGGGACAGGGCAGCGCCGGGGAGCTGTTTTTT
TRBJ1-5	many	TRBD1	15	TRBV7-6	CASSSGGTGNQPQHF	TGTGCCAGCAGCTCAGGGGGAACAGGTAATCAGCCCCAGCATTTT
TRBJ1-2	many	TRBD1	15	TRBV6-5	CASSYSGQGAEGYTF	TGTGCCAGCAGTTACTCCGGACAGGGGGCTGAGGGCTACACCTTC
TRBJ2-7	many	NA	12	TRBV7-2	CASSNVAYEQYF	TGTGCCAGCAGCAACGTAGCCTACGAGCAGTACTTC
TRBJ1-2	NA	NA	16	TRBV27	CASSPAPAYPNYGYTF	TGTGCCAGCAGCCCAGCGCCGGCGTACCCTAACTATGGCTACACCTTC
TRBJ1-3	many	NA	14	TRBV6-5	CASTSRGRVDTIYF	TGTGCCAGCACCTCCCGCGGACGGGTGGACACCATATATTTT
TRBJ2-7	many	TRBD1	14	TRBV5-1	CASSSDRAYYEQYF	TGCGCCAGCAGCTCCGACAGGGCTTACTACGAGCAGTACTTC
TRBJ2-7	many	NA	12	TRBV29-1	CSVIVTTYEQYF	TGCAGCGTTATTGTGACTACCTACGAGCAGTACTTC
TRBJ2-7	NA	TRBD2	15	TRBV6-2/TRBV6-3	CASSYRRETPYEQYF	TGTGCCAGCAGTTACCGGCGGGAGACGCCCTACGAGCAGTACTTC
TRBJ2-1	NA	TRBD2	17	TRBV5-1	CASSLAGSGSSYNEQFF	TGCGCCAGCAGCTTGGCCGGAAGCGGGAGTTCCTACAATGAGCAGTTCTTC
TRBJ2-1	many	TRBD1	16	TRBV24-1	CATSLPPGQGAGEQFF	TGTGCCACCAGCCTACCCCCGGGACAGGGGGCCGGTGAGCAGTTCTTC
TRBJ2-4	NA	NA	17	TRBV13	CASSSVFEGLAKNIQYF	TGTGCCAGCAGCTCAGTGTTTGAGGGGCTAGCCAAAAACATTCAGTACTTC
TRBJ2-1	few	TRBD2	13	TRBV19	CASSPGEGYEQFF	TGTGCCAGTAGCCCCGGGGAGGGATATGAGCAGTTCTTC
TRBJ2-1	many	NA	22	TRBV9	CASSVVSYMGFGPKGPYNEQFF	TGTGCCAGCAGCGTAGTATCCTACATGGGCTTCGGGCCAAAAGGACCCTACAATGAGCAGTTCTTC
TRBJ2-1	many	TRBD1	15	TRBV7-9	CASSHPYGTDNEQFF	TGTGCCAGCAGCCATCCCTACGGGACAGACAATGAGCAGTTCTTC
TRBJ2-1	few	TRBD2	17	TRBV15	CATSRGLATDSYNEQFF	TGTGCCACCAGCAGGGGACTAGCGACCGACTCCTACAATGAGCAGTTCTTC
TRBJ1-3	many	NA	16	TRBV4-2	CASSQDPGPGGNTIYF	TGTGCCAGCAGCCAAGATCCGGGTCCCGGGGGAAACACCATATATTTT
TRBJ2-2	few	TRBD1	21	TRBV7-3	CASSLTFSGTGPRRGTGELFF	TGTGCCAGCAGCTTAACGTTCTCCGGGACAGGTCCTCGGAGGGGTACCGGGGAGCTGTTTTTT
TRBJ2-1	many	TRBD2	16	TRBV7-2	CASSLIAGGPHNEQFF	TGTGCCAGCAGCTTAATAGCGGGAGGGCCCCACAATGAGCAGTTCTTC
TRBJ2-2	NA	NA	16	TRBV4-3	CASSQGTGPDTGELFF	TGCGCCAGCAGCCAAGGAACAGGGCCGGACACCGGGGAGCTGTTTTTT
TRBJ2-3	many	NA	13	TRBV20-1	CSARVVNTDTQYF	TGCAGTGCTAGAGTAGTGAACACAGATACGCAGTATTTT
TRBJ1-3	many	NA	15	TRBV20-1	CSARDPTASGNTIYF	TGCAGTGCTAGAGATCCTACAGCATCTGGAAACACCATATATTTT
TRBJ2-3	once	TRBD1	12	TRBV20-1	CSARSGQVPQYF	TGCAGTGCCCGGTCTGGACAGGTTCCGCAGTATTTT
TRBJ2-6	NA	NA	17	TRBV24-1	CATSDFVGDSGANVLTF	TGTGCCACCAGTGATTTTGTCGGGGACTCTGGGGCCAACGTCCTGACTTTC
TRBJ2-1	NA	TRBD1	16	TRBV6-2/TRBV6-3	CASSPLTGSPYNEQFF	TGTGCCAGCAGCCCCCTGACAGGGTCCCCCTACAATGAGCAGTTCTTC
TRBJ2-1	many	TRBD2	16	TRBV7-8	CASSLLRAGGRNEQFF	TGTGCCAGCAGCTTGCTACGAGCGGGAGGTAGAAATGAGCAGTTCTTC
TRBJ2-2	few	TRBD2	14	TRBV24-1	CATTSGANTGELFF	TGTGCCACCACCAGCGGGGCGAACACCGGGGAGCTGTTTTTT
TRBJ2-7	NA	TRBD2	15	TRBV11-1	CASSSRVAGAYEQYF	TGTGCCAGCAGCTCACGGGTAGCGGGAGCCTACGAGCAGTACTTC
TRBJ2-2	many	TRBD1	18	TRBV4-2	CASSQEYRGLPSTGELFF	TGTGCCAGCAGCCAAGAATACAGGGGGCTTCCGAGCACCGGGGAGCTGTTTTTT
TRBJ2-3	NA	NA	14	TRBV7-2	CASSPDGVRDTQYF	TGTGCCAGCAGCCCGGACGGGGTACGAGATACGCAGTATTTT
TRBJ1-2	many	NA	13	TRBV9	CASSAGSPDGYTF	TGTGCCAGCAGCGCAGGATCGCCTGACGGCTACACCTTC
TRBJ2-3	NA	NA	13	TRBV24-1	CATSELRAGTQYF	TGTGCCACCAGTGAGTTAAGGGCCGGGACGCAGTATTTT
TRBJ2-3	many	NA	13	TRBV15	CATSIISTDTQYF	TGTGCCACCAGCATTATTAGCACAGATACGCAGTATTTT
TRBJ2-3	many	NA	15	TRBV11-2	CASSLGGFSTDTQYF	TGTGCCAGCAGCCTGGGCGGGTTTAGCACAGATACGCAGTATTTT